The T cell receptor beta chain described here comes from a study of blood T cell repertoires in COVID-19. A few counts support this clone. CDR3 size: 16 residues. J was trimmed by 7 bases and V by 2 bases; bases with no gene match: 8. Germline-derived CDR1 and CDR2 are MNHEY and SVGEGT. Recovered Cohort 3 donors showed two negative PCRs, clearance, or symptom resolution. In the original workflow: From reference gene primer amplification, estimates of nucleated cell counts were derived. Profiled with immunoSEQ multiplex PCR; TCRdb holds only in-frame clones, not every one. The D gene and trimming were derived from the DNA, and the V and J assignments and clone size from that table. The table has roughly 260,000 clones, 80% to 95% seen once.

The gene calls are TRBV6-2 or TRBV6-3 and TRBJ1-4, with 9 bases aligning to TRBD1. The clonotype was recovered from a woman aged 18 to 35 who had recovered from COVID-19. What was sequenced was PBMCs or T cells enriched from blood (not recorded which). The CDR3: CASSYRSGTGSEKLFF. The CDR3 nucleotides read TGTGCCAGCAGTTACAGATCCGGGACAGGGAGTGAAAAACTGTTTTTT.